The next 27 T cell receptor beta chains were all read from a single sample in a study of cytomegalovirus exposure and HLA in healthy donors. PCR was performed using 60 Vbeta and 13 Jbeta primers. Repertoires were generated with immunoSEQ multiplex PCR, while TCRdb's copy carries only in-frame clones and drops some. The sample holds fewer than 120,000 clones; over 65% are singletons and the top ten take roughly 12%. The sample comprised PBMCs. Receptor source: a man aged 25 to 45 in good health and CMV-seropositive.

The chain couples TRBV6-5 to TRBJ1-2; 7 bases fit TRBD1. Looked up from germline, CDR1 is MNHEY and CDR2 is SVGAGI. The junction had 10 bases not matched to a gene; V was cut back by 6 bases and J by 6 bases. This CDR3 spans 14 amino acids. CDR3 nucleotide sequence: TGTGCCAGCAGGGCCGGGACAGAAATAGATGGCTACACCTTC. It yields the protein CASRAGTEIDGYTF.

This chain joins TRBV27 and TRBJ1-2; D unresolved. V lost 2 bases, J lost 6 bases, and 22 bases lay in between. Germline CDR1 is MNHEY and CDR2 is SMNVEV (reference sequence). CDR3 length equals 17 residues. The CDR3, as DNA: TGTGCCAGCAGTTTAGGCCCCGGCAGGCAAAGCTCTCATGGCTACACCTTC. Protein product: CASSLGPGRQSSHGYTF.

V is TRBV27 and J is TRBJ2-5; 12 nucleotides agree with TRBD2. CDR3 length equals 14 residues. V lost 7 bases and J lost 3; bases outside the gene matches: 3. CDR1 is MNHEY, CDR2 SMNVEV, per germline (reference sequence). CDR3 sequence (DNA): TGTGCCAGCATGAGACTAGCGGGGGAAGAGACCCAGTACTTC. It translates to CASMRLAGEETQYF.

The chain employs TRBV29-1 and TRBJ2-5; TRBD1 might be the D (6 bases). Judging by the DNA end, TRBJ2-7 fits better; the J call may be wrong. CDR1 SQVTM and CDR2 ANQGSEA come from the germline V gene. The CDR3 sequence is 13 residues long. The DNA of the CDR3 is TGCAGCGTCCAGGGGTTAACCTCCTACGAGCAGTACTTC. It is translated as CSVQGLTSYEQYF.

The J gene is TRBJ1-6, the V gene TRBV6-5; D is unresolved. Trimming shortened V by 2 bases and J by 9 bases, and 14 bases separated the two germline ends. Germline loops: CDR1 MNHEY, CDR2 SVGAGI. CDR3 length: 15 amino acids. This CDR3 is CASSYEGLIGSPLHF. CDR3 in DNA: TGTGCCAGCAGTTACGAGGGCCTCATCGGTTCACCCCTCCACTTT.

The DNA of the CDR3 is TGCGCCAGCAGCTATACCTGGGCAGGAGGATACGAGCAGTACTTC. This encodes CASSYTWAGGYEQYF. The gene calls are TRBV5-1 and TRBJ2-7; perhaps TRBD2 as D (5 bases). This CDR3 comprises 15 residues. CDR1 is SGHRS, CDR2 YFSETQ, per germline. The V end was cut by 3 bases, the J end by 4 bases, with 17 bases between. The full variable domain, its missing parts supplied by reference TRBV5-1 and TRBJ2-7, is KAGVTQTPRYLIKTRGQQVTLSCSPISGHRSVSWYQQTPGQGLQFLFEYFSETQRNKGNFPGRFSGRQFSNSRSEMNVSTLELGDSALYLCASSYTWAGGYEQYFGPGTRLTVT.

This chain's CDR3 is CASSITGGETQYF. In DNA, the CDR3 is TGTGCCAGCAGTATTACAGGGGGGGAGACCCAGTACTTC. The chain is built from TRBV7-8 and TRBJ2-5; 8 nucleotides agree with TRBD1. This CDR3 spans 13 amino acids. The trim removed 6 bases at V and 5 bases at J, leaving 5 bases unmatched. Germline V gene lookup returns CDR1 SGHVS and CDR2 FQNEAQ. Variable domain in full (rest from reference TRBV7-8 and TRBJ2-5): GAGVSQSPRYKVAKRGQDVALRCDPISGHVSLFWYQQALGQGPEFLTYFQNEAQLDKSGLPSDRFFAERPEGSVSTLKIQRTQQEDSAVYLCASSITGGETQYFGPGTRLLVL.

This clone was seen only a few times. The chain employs TRBV30 and TRBJ2-2, with TRBD1 identical over 8 bases. Germline assignment: CDR1 GTSNPN and CDR2 SVGIG (reference sequence). The V and J ends lost 4 bases and 5 bases, in that order; junction bases with no gene match: 12. The CDR3 spans 16 residues. As DNA, the CDR3 is TGTGCCTGGACCACCACCAGGGGGCTGGAGACCGGGGAGCTGTTTTTT. Residues: CAWTTTRGLETGELFF.

The CDR3 coding sequence is TGTGCCAGCAGCGCTTCCTACGGGGGATACGAGCAGTACTTC. Its translation is CASSASYGGYEQYF. The V gene is TRBV9, the J gene TRBJ2-7; possible D gene TRBD2, 6 bases. Trimming cost V 3 bases and J 4 bases, with 14 bases left between them. Per the germline V gene, CDR1 is SGDLS and CDR2 is YYNGEE. CDR3 length equals 14 residues.

This clone has just a few counts. V usage is TRBV4-1 and J usage is TRBJ1-2, with a tentative D call TRBD1 (5 bases). The germline gives CDR1 MGHRA, CDR2 YSYEKL. The V and J ends lost 1 base and 10 bases respectively, with 19 bases between them. CDR3 length equals 15 residues. The CDR3 nucleotides read TGCGCCAGCAGCCAAGCCCAACAGGCAGGGTTTGACTACACCTTC. Protein product: CASSQAQQAGFDYTF.

The chain combines TRBV5-6 with TRBJ1-5; D might be TRBD1 (5 bases). CDR1 and CDR2 (germline): SGHDT, YYEEEE. The V gene lost 2 bases and the J gene lost 6 bases, with 9 bases spanning the gap. The CDR3 covers 13 residues. Written as DNA, the CDR3 is TGTGCCAGCAGCTTTCAGGGACTTCAGCCCCAGCATTTT. It translates to CASSFQGLQPQHF.

This clone was picked up a small number of times. The chain is built from TRBV9 and TRBJ2-3, with 9 bases matching TRBD1. This CDR3 is 16 amino acids long. Germline V CDR1 and CDR2: SGDLS, YYNGEE. Trimming took 3 bases from V and 4 from J; bases not matched to a gene: 9. The CDR3 loop is CASSERGQGRADTQYF. In nucleotides, the CDR3 is TGTGCCAGCAGCGAGAGGGGACAGGGTAGGGCAGATACGCAGTATTTT.

In DNA form, the CDR3 reads TGTGCCAGCAGTTACAGGGCCTCAGCTGAAGCTTTCTTT. Protein sequence: CASSYRASAEAFF. The chain is built from TRBV28 and TRBJ1-1; the D gene is possibly TRBD1 (6 bases). The CDR3 runs 13 residues. Trimming left V 4 bases short and J 6 bases short, with 12 bases between. Germline V gene lookup returns CDR1 MDHEN and CDR2 SYDVKM.

This clone has more than one count but fewer than ten. The chain links TRBV29-1 to TRBJ2-1; a weak D match, TRBD1 (6 bases). Germline CDR1 reads SQVTM; CDR2 reads ANQGSEA. The CDR3 extends over 13 amino acids. V was clipped by 0 bases and J by 10 bases, with 13 bases between them. CDR3 protein: CSVEDDRLREQFF. The CDR3 nucleotides are TGCAGCGTTGAAGATGACAGGTTGAGGGAGCAGTTCTTC.

The rearrangement links TRBV7-9 to TRBJ1-1, with D tentatively TRBD1 (5 bases). The CDR3 is 14 amino acids. Germline CDR1 SEHNR, CDR2 FQNEAQ (reference sequence). The germline V and J ends were trimmed by 5 bases and 1 base, with 11 bases remaining between them. The CDR3 loop is CASSPRDRNTEAFF. The CDR3 nucleotides are TGTGCCAGCAGCCCTCGAGACAGGAACACTGAAGCTTTCTTT.

The rearrangement links TRBV4-1 to TRBJ1-5, with 10 positions matching TRBD1. This CDR3 is 18 amino acids long. The V segment lost 3 bases and the J segment 2 bases; nucleotides outside the gene matches: 10. Germline CDR1 MGHRA, CDR2 YSYEKL. The CDR3 protein is CASSQRGTGETGNQPQHF. The CDR3 nucleotides read TGCGCCAGCAGCCAGAGAGGGACAGGGGAAACGGGCAATCAGCCCCAGCATTTT.

The gene calls are TRBV28 and TRBJ1-1; 7 bases line up with TRBD1. J was trimmed by 0 bases and V by 2 bases; bases with no gene match: 12. This CDR3 has 18 residues. Germline-derived CDR1 and CDR2 are MDHEN and SYDVKM. CDR3 DNA sequence: TGTGCCAGCAGTTTAGACCCTAACAGGGGAAGTATGAACACTGAAGCTTTCTTT. Protein sequence: CASSLDPNRGSMNTEAFF.

This sequence joins TRBV18 and TRBJ1-5; possible D gene TRBD1, 5 bases. The CDR3 runs to 14 residues. V was shortened by 3 bases and J by 3 bases, with 9 bases between the two germline ends. Germline CDR1 KGHSH, CDR2 LQKENI. The CDR3 DNA sequence: TGTGCCAGCTCACCGGGAGGGGACAATCAGCCCCAGCATTTT. This codes for CASSPGGDNQPQHF.

This clone occurred a few times. The V gene is TRBV28, the J gene TRBJ2-2; no clear D. Per germline, CDR1 MDHEN and CDR2 SYDVKM. Deletions cut 8 bases from V and 3 bases from J, with 10 bases between. The length of the CDR3 is 13 residues. The chain's CDR3 is CASLYSDTGELFF. CDR3 in DNA: TGTGCCAGCCTGTACAGTGACACCGGGGAGCTGTTTTTT.

V is TRBV5-5 and J is TRBJ2-5, with TRBD1 matching 8 bases. The CDR3 has 16 amino acids. V lost 6 bases and J lost 2; bases outside the gene matches: 12. Germline CDR1 SGHKS, CDR2 YYEKEE (reference sequence). CDR3 in DNA: TGTGCCAGCACCATACTTGACAGGGGACAACAAGAGACCCAGTACTTC. Translating gives CASTILDRGQQETQYF.

The rearrangement uses TRBV6-5 and TRBJ2-1; TRBD2 matches at 7 bases. This CDR3 comprises 14 residues. V lost 8 bases and J lost 8; bases outside the gene matches: 12. Germline V gene sequence: CDR1 MNHEY, CDR2 SVGAGI. The CDR3 DNA follows: TGTGCCAGCCTATCTTCAAGCGGGGTCCATGAGCAGTTCTTC. It codes for CASLSSSGVHEQFF.

The chain is built from TRBV7-9 and TRBJ2-5; perhaps TRBD2 as D (6 bases). V shed 5 bases and J shed 5 bases, with 18 bases lying between them. Germline values: CDR1 SEHNR, CDR2 FQNEAQ (reference sequence). There are 15 residues in the CDR3. CDR3 amino acids: CASSLRGPRGETQYF. Written as DNA, the CDR3 is TGTGCCAGCAGCCTGCGGGGACCCCGGGGGGAGACCCAGTACTTC.

CDR3 residues: CASSYSTPSGGQTQYF. As DNA, the CDR3 is TGTGCCAGCAGTTACTCGACTCCTAGCGGGGGCCAGACCCAGTACTTC. The V call is TRBV6-5, the J call TRBJ2-5, with 10 bases aligning to TRBD2. After removal of 0 bases from V and 6 bases from J, the junction contained 7 bases not matched to a gene. Germline CDR1 and CDR2: MNHEY and SVGAGI. The CDR3 length is 16 residues.

The J gene is TRBJ2-1, the V gene TRBV5-1; 9 bases are shared with TRBD1. The germline V gene encodes CDR1 SGHRS and CDR2 YFSETQ. The CDR3 is 15 residues long. Trimming cost V 4 bases and J 2 bases; bases outside gene matches: 4. CDR3 sequence (DNA): TGCGCCAGCAGCGTGGGACAGGGTGCCTACAATGAGCAGTTCTTC. Its protein is CASSVGQGAYNEQFF.

This clone has more than one count but fewer than ten. The chain employs TRBV19 and TRBJ1-1, with D perhaps matching TRBD1 (6 bases). This CDR3 has 13 residues. V was clipped by 7 bases and J by 0 bases, with 9 bases between them. CDR1 is LNHDA, CDR2 SQIVND, per germline (reference sequence). The chain's CDR3 is CASTAGVNTEAFF. As DNA, the CDR3 is TGTGCCAGTACGGCAGGGGTGAACACTGAAGCTTTCTTT.

This clone was detected only a few times. The V gene is TRBV2, the J gene TRBJ1-2; D is unclear. The germline CDR1 and CDR2 sequences are SNHLY and FYNNEI. The CDR3 extends over 12 amino acids. Trimming left V 2 bases short and J 5 bases short, with 6 bases between. The CDR3 region is CASSEPGYGYTF. The CDR3 bases are TGTGCCAGCAGTGAACCGGGATATGGCTACACCTTC.

This clone was recorded only once. This CDR3 is also generated by other DNA sequences in the sample. The CDR3 reads CASSVGGGTGELFF. CDR3 in DNA: TGTGCCAGCAGCGTAGGAGGGGGCACCGGGGAGCTGTTTTTT. V and J are TRBV9 and TRBJ2-2, with a possible D match to TRBD1 (6 bases). V was cut by 0 bases and J by 4 bases, with 7 bases left in between. This CDR3 is 14 amino acids long. Germline CDR1 is SGDLS and CDR2 is YYNGEE.